The source of this T cell receptor beta chain is a study of PD-1 blockade in classical Hodgkin lymphoma. Study context: Patients had nivolumab dosed at 3 mg/kg, delivered intravenously every 2 weeks.

General study points: CD4+ TCR diversity, unlike CD8+, rose significantly by C4D1. Healthy donors were reported to have higher baseline TCR diversity than newly diagnosed patients.

The ends were cut back, 4 bases at V and 0 bases at J, with 7 bases in the middle. The CDR3 sequence is 14 residues long. Germline CDR1 and CDR2: KGHSH and LQKENI. Relapse was seen in all patients after autologous stem cell transplantation, and brentuximab vedotin exposure was variable. Patients had relapsed/refractory classical Hodgkin lymphoma with complete response, partial response or progressive disease as best response. In regard to this clone: Its target is unknown.

Using immunoSEQ multiplex PCR, the repertoire was profiled, and TCRdb retains in-frame clones only, with some absent. Counted here are 38,000 or so clones, roughly three quarters occurring once; the ten biggest clones make up around 14%. The genes are TRBV18 and TRBJ1-3, with a possible D match to TRBD1 (5 bases). The specimen comprised peripheral blood mononuclear cells (PBMCs), sampled before the second cycle of nivolumab. The clonotype comes from a human donor with classical Hodgkin lymphoma. The CDR3 loop is CASSLQGSGNTIYF. The CDR3 bases are TGTGCCAGCTCACTTCAGGGCTCTGGAAACACCATATATTTT. The full variable domain, in which reference TRBV18 and TRBJ1-3 provide the parts outside the CDR3, is NAGVMQNPRHLVRRRGQEARLRCSPMKGHSHVYWYRQLPEEGLKFMVYLQKENIIDESGMPKERFSAEFPKEGPSILRIQQVVRGDSAAYFCASSLQGSGNTIYFGEGSWLTVV.